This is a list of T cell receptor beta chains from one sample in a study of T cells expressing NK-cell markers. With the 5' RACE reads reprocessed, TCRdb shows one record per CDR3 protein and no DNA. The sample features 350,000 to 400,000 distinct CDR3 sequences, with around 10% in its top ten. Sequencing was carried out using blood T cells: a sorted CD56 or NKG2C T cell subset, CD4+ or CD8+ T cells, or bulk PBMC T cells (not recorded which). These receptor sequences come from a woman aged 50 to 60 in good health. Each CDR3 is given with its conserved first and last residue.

cdr3_aa: CASSKWVGQGASYEQYF
j_call: TRBJ2-7
v_call: TRBV21-1

cdr3_aa: CASSLWGILTDTQYF
j_call: TRBJ2-3
v_call: TRBV5-1

cdr3_aa: CASIDRERGSSVYEQYF
j_call: TRBJ2-7
v_call: TRBV6-1

cdr3_aa: CASFRLATEQFF
j_call: TRBJ2-1
v_call: TRBV18

cdr3_aa: CASSLEDRTMDEQFF
j_call: TRBJ2-1
v_call: TRBV5-1

cdr3_aa: CASSYPGQDTQYF
j_call: TRBJ2-3
v_call: TRBV9

cdr3_aa: CASSPGGVGTLNQPQHF
j_call: TRBJ1-5
v_call: TRBV7-9

cdr3_aa: CAISVAGPHANEQFF
j_call: TRBJ2-1
v_call: TRBV10-3

cdr3_aa: CASSQEETGRRGYTF
j_call: TRBJ1-2
v_call: TRBV4-1

cdr3_aa: CASRSLGGVPEQYF
j_call: TRBJ2-7
v_call: TRBV27

cdr3_aa: CASSQGDNQPQHF
j_call: TRBJ1-5
v_call: TRBV12-3/TRBV12-4

cdr3_aa: CASSQGGFTEAFF
j_call: TRBJ1-1
v_call: TRBV3-1

cdr3_aa: CSVEAPTSTDTQYF
j_call: TRBJ2-3
v_call: TRBV29-1

cdr3_aa: CASSLRPGWSSGTSTDTQYF
j_call: TRBJ2-3
v_call: TRBV7-3

cdr3_aa: CASNPLAGGYNEQFF
j_call: TRBJ2-1
v_call: TRBV11-2

cdr3_aa: CASSETGASYNEQFF
j_call: TRBJ2-1
v_call: TRBV25-1

cdr3_aa: CASSLDSIKGGELFF
j_call: TRBJ2-2
v_call: TRBV5-1

cdr3_aa: CAIRRTGDTGELFF
j_call: TRBJ2-2
v_call: TRBV10-3

cdr3_aa: CASSLDGDTANEQFF
j_call: TRBJ2-1
v_call: TRBV5-1

cdr3_aa: CASSQVTNTDTQYF
j_call: TRBJ2-3
v_call: TRBV3-1

cdr3_aa: CASSLGPRGQGDGANEQFF
j_call: TRBJ2-1
v_call: TRBV7-6

cdr3_aa: CSARDDLVSGGGEQFF
j_call: TRBJ2-1
v_call: TRBV20-1

cdr3_aa: CASSAAGTSYTYEQYF
j_call: TRBJ2-7
v_call: TRBV7-8

cdr3_aa: CSQPYGPTLFHEQFF
j_call: TRBJ2-1
v_call: TRBV29-1

cdr3_aa: CASSSEDRGQYEQYF
j_call: TRBJ2-7
v_call: TRBV11-3

cdr3_aa: CASSHSGTSGRADVGPDTQYF
j_call: TRBJ2-3
v_call: TRBV7-9

cdr3_aa: CASSDWGLAGSSGELFF
j_call: TRBJ2-2
v_call: TRBV10-1

cdr3_aa: CASSVDLARETQYF
j_call: TRBJ2-5
v_call: TRBV9

cdr3_aa: CASSTLTGLHTEAFF
j_call: TRBJ1-1
v_call: TRBV5-1

cdr3_aa: CATSDAGSYNEQFF
j_call: TRBJ2-1
v_call: TRBV15

cdr3_aa: CASSPGRGNEQFF
j_call: TRBJ2-1
v_call: TRBV27

cdr3_aa: CASGLARRGLSSTDTQYF
j_call: TRBJ2-3
v_call: TRBV6-2/TRBV6-3

cdr3_aa: CASSLGLLRDSKNSPLHF
j_call: TRBJ1-6
v_call: TRBV13

cdr3_aa: CASSQTLSYNEQFF
j_call: TRBJ2-1
v_call: TRBV4-1

cdr3_aa: CASSIAGGSNQPQHF
j_call: TRBJ1-5
v_call: TRBV19

cdr3_aa: CASSPLGLVAEQFF
j_call: TRBJ2-1
v_call: TRBV18

cdr3_aa: CASSETGTSAYNEQFF
j_call: TRBJ2-1
v_call: TRBV9

cdr3_aa: CASSLAGIPNYGYTF
j_call: TRBJ1-2
v_call: TRBV6-5

cdr3_aa: CASSLSGTSPNEQFF
j_call: TRBJ2-1
v_call: TRBV19

cdr3_aa: CAWSPTTGRAFF
j_call: TRBJ1-1
v_call: TRBV30

cdr3_aa: CASSPVAGGPHEQFF
j_call: TRBJ2-1
v_call: TRBV19

cdr3_aa: CASSYTPSGLTDTQYF
j_call: TRBJ2-3
v_call: TRBV6-2/TRBV6-3